Sequencing of this T cell receptor (beta chain) was carried out in a study of OX40 agonist ivuxolimab in advanced cancers. As concerns this clone: The antigen remains unidentified.

Clones were read by immunoSEQ multiplex PCR, and TCRdb kept only the in-frame ones, dropping some. The sample consists of around 54,000 clones, 94% of them appearing once. CDR3 size: 14 residues. V lost 3 bases and J lost 4; bases outside the gene matches: 4. CDR1 LGHNA and CDR2 YSLEER come from the germline V gene. Study-wide results and caveats: At 0.1 to 3.0 mg/kg and by week 6, CD4+ and CD8+ T cells in the blood had expanded clonally. Among patients with partial responses at 0.1-3.0 mg/kg, clonal expansion was among the lowest. Expanded clones were, on average, more numerous among CD8+ T cells than CD4+.

The receptor was isolated from an adult with an advanced solid tumor such as melanoma, head and neck, liver or kidney cancer. The material sequenced was CD4+ or CD8+ T cells sorted from blood, taken in a trial of the OX40 agonist ivuxolimab. This chain links TRBV4-3 with TRBJ2-5, with 8 bases fitting TRBD2. This chain's CDR3 is CASSQGLAGETQYF. CDR3 DNA sequence: TGCGCCAGCAGCCAGGGGCTAGCGGGAGAGACCCAGTACTTC.